The 25 T cell receptor beta chains in this list originate from one sample, sequenced in a study of cytomegalovirus exposure and HLA in healthy donors. PCR primers comprised 60 Vbeta and 13 Jbeta primers. This table comes from immunoSEQ multiplex PCR, and its TCRdb copy is limited to in-frame clones, with some not included. The profile shows 200,000 to 250,000 clones, 70% to 85% of them singletons. The sample comprised PBMCs. These receptors were obtained from a man aged 50 or older in good health and CMV-seronegative.

This chain uses TRBV29-1 with TRBJ1-1; D unresolved. The V and J ends lost 7 bases and 0 bases respectively, with 15 bases between them. This CDR3 has 14 amino acids. CDR1 and CDR2 (germline): SQVTM, ANQGSEA. CDR3 in amino acids: CSAGLGQLNTEAFF. In DNA, the CDR3 is TGCAGCGCCGGCCTTGGGCAATTGAACACTGAAGCTTTCTTT. Complete variable domain (other parts from reference TRBV29-1 and TRBJ1-1): SAVISQKPSRDICQRGTSLTIQCQVDSQVTMMFWYRQQPGQSLTLIATANQGSEATYESGFVIDKFPISRPNLTFSTLTVSNMSPEDSSIYLCSAGLGQLNTEAFFGQGTRLTVV.

The chain uses TRBV5-1 and TRBJ2-1, with 7 bases that match TRBD2. The length of the CDR3 is 11 residues. Trimming took 6 bases from V and 7 from J; bases not matched to a gene: 1. The V gene's germline CDR1 is SGHRS and CDR2 YFSETQ. CDR3 in amino acids: CASKAGNEQFF. CDR3 DNA: TGCGCCAGCAAAGCGGGAAATGAGCAGTTCTTC.

On this clone itself: The junction departs from the called germline gene at one end, perhaps through a read error. The J gene is TRBJ2-5, the V gene TRBV30; 10 positions match TRBD1. Per the germline V gene, CDR1 is GTSNPN and CDR2 is SVGIG (reference sequence). This CDR3 comprises 13 residues. CDR3 sequence: CARRQGAIGTQYF. CDR3 in DNA: TGTGCCAGGAGACAGGGGGCGATAGGGACCCAGTACTTC.

The chain carries TRBV27 and TRBJ1-5, with 7 nucleotides matching TRBD1. Germline V gene lookup returns CDR1 MNHEY and CDR2 SMNVEV (reference sequence). The CDR3 has 16 residues. J lost 6 bases, V lost 3 bases, and 11 bases had no gene match. The CDR3 loop is CASSFGGGATLQPQHF. In nucleotides, the CDR3 is TGTGCCAGCAGTTTTGGAGGGGGCGCAACTCTTCAGCCCCAGCATTTT.

The chain is built from TRBV6-1 and TRBJ2-7, with 10 bases matching TRBD1. Germline loops: CDR1 MNHNS, CDR2 SASEGT. The ends lost 8 bases at V and 5 bases at J; junction bases unmatched: 6. The CDR3 is made up of 13 amino acids. CDR3 nucleotide sequence: TGTGCCAGCCGATCGGGACAGGGGCACGAGCAGTACTTC. Its translation is CASRSGQGHEQYF.

V usage is TRBV5-1 and J usage is TRBJ2-7, with 11 bases lining up with TRBD2. CDR3 length: 15 residues. V trimming: 3 bases; J trimming: 4 bases; junction bases outside the gene matches: 6. Germline assignment: CDR1 SGHRS and CDR2 YFSETQ. The CDR3 bases are TGCGCCAGCAGCTACGAGACTAGCGGGACGTACGAGCAGTACTTC. Amino acids: CASSYETSGTYEQYF. Complete variable domain (other parts from reference TRBV5-1 and TRBJ2-7): KAGVTQTPRYLIKTRGQQVTLSCSPISGHRSVSWYQQTPGQGLQFLFEYFSETQRNKGNFPGRFSGRQFSNSRSEMNVSTLELGDSALYLCASSYETSGTYEQYFGPGTRLTVT.

The chain joins TRBV19 to TRBJ1-4; no clear D. This CDR3 comprises 16 residues. V lost 4 bases, J lost 0 bases, and 12 bases lay in between. The germline V gene has CDR1 LNHDA and CDR2 SQIVND (reference sequence). The CDR3 DNA reads as TGTGCCAGTAGTAAAGCGGGCCATGCAACTAATGAAAAACTGTTTTTT. As protein: CASSKAGHATNEKLFF.

This clone was counted once. The J gene is TRBJ1-1, the V gene TRBV7-8, with TRBD1 matching 11 bases. The V gene end was trimmed by 5 bases and the J gene end by 10 bases; junction bases not matched to a gene: 6. This CDR3 spans 13 amino acids. Germline V gene sequence: CDR1 SGHVS, CDR2 FQNEAQ. DNA of the CDR3: TGTGCCAGCAGCCCGGGACAGGGGGTAGCAGCTTTCTTT. Residues: CASSPGQGVAAFF.

This chain uses TRBV25-1 with TRBJ2-1, with 9 bases lining up with TRBD1. The CDR3 extends over 14 amino acids. V shed 10 bases, J shed 4 bases, and the junction held 8 bases outside the gene matches. The germline V gene encodes CDR1 MGHDK and CDR2 SYGVNS. The DNA of the CDR3 is TGTGCCACTAGGGGACAGGGCTTTTACAATGAGCAGTTCTTC. Its translation is CATRGQGFYNEQFF.

The chain joins TRBV28 to TRBJ2-7; a weak D match, TRBD2 (5 bases). The CDR3 extends over 15 amino acids. V was clipped by 6 bases and J by 0 bases, with 15 bases between them. In germline, CDR1 is MDHEN, CDR2 SYDVKM. The CDR3 reads CASRRTLEGSYEQYF. The CDR3 DNA follows: TGTGCCAGCAGACGGACCTTAGAGGGCTCCTACGAGCAGTACTTC.

J is TRBJ2-5 and V is TRBV6-5, with TRBD2 matching over 9 bases. The J call may be mistaken, given a closer DNA end match to TRBJ2-7. Germline V gene sequence: CDR1 MNHEY, CDR2 SVGAGI. The CDR3 sequence is 15 residues long. Here the CDR3 DNA reads TGTGCCAGCAGTTACTCTAGCGGGAGCAACCACGAGCAGTACTTC. Translating it yields CASSYSSGSNHEQYF.

J is TRBJ2-3 and V is TRBV4-1; 12 bases line up with TRBD2. CDR3 length: 15 amino acids. Germline CDR1 is MGHRA and CDR2 is YSYEKL. With V trimmed by 2 bases and J by 6 bases, 3 bases remained unmatched. CDR3 nucleotide sequence: TGCGCCAGCAGCCAAAGACTAGCGGGAGCCGATACGCAGTATTTT. It encodes CASSQRLAGADTQYF.

The chain uses TRBV6-6 and TRBJ1-2; tentative D call: TRBD1 (6 bases). Looked up from germline, CDR1 is MNHNY and CDR2 is SVGAGI (reference sequence). With 2 bases removed from V and 2 bases from J, the gap between germline ends came to 6 bases. The length of the CDR3 is 13 residues. This CDR3 reads CASSYGQNYGYTF. DNA of the CDR3: TGTGCCAGCAGTTACGGACAGAACTATGGCTACACCTTC.

This chain joins TRBV9 and TRBJ2-3; weak D call: TRBD2 (5 bases). There are 13 residues in the CDR3. Looked up from germline, CDR1 is SGDLS and CDR2 is YYNGEE. V lost 2 bases to trimming and J lost 5 bases, with 9 bases between them. Written as DNA, the CDR3 is TGTGCCAGCAGCGTCGACGCGGGAGATACGCAGTATTTT. As protein: CASSVDAGDTQYF.

A word on this clone: This same CDR3 is encoded by further DNA sequences in the sample. The V and J genes are TRBV30 and TRBJ1-1; the D gene is possibly TRBD1 (6 bases). V was pared by 2 bases and J by 5 bases, with 12 bases between. CDR1 is GTSNPN, CDR2 SVGIG, per germline (reference sequence). There are 13 residues in the CDR3. Here the CDR3 reads CAWSLQGNTEAFF. The DNA for the CDR3 is TGTGCCTGGAGTTTACAGGGAAATACTGAAGCTTTCTTT. Full variable domain (outside the CDR3, taken from reference TRBV30 and TRBJ1-1): SQTIHQWPATLVQPVGSPLSLECTVEGTSNPNLYWYRQAAGRGLQLLFYSVGIGQISSEVPQNLSASRPQDRQFILSSKKLLLSDSGFYLCAWSLQGNTEAFFGQGTRLTVV.

The rearrangement joins TRBV28 to TRBJ1-5; D is possibly TRBD1 (5 bases). Germline-derived CDR1 and CDR2 are MDHEN and SYDVKM. The CDR3 covers 16 residues. The ends were cut back, 6 bases at V and 0 bases at J, with 15 bases in the middle. CDR3 DNA: TGTGCCAGCAGAAGGGGAGGGGTAGTTAGCAATCAGCCCCAGCATTTT. Protein: CASRRGGVVSNQPQHF.

This clone was observed a few times. The V and J genes are TRBV6-1 and TRBJ1-2; no clear D gene. The CDR3 is 13 residues long. Germline CDR1 MNHNS, CDR2 SASEGT. The V and J ends lost 4 bases and 4 bases respectively, with 10 bases between them. CDR3 sequence: CASSVTRSYGYTF. Here the CDR3 DNA reads TGTGCCAGCAGTGTAACAAGATCCTATGGCTACACCTTC.

In this sample, this clone turned up once. Other DNA sequences in the same sample also yield this CDR3. The gene calls are TRBV5-1 and TRBJ2-7; a possible D gene is TRBD1 (6 bases). The CDR3 has 14 amino acids. Trimming stripped 0 bases from V and 2 bases from J, with 9 bases between. Germline values: CDR1 SGHRS, CDR2 YFSETQ. The CDR3 coding sequence is TGCGCCAGCAGCTTGGTAGGACAGACCTACGAGCAGTACTTC. It encodes CASSLVGQTYEQYF.

The J gene is TRBJ1-4, the V gene TRBV25-1, with 8 nucleotides matching TRBD1. The CDR3 loop spans 17 amino acids. The germline V gene encodes CDR1 MGHDK and CDR2 SYGVNS. V lost 3 bases and J lost 0; bases outside the gene matches: 6. This CDR3 reads CASSDRGRVATNEKLFF. CDR3 DNA sequence: TGTGCCAGCAGTGACAGGGGGCGCGTGGCAACTAATGAAAAACTGTTTTTT. Looking up the rest from reference TRBV25-1 and TRBJ1-4 gives the full variable domain: EADIYQTPRYLVIGTGKKITLECSQTMGHDKMYWYQQDPGMELHLIHYSYGVNSTEKGDLSSESTVSRIRTEHFPLTLESARPSHTSQYLCASSDRGRVATNEKLFFGSGTQLSVL.

The J gene is TRBJ2-1, the V gene TRBV19, with 10 nucleotides matching TRBD1. This CDR3 comprises 15 residues. Unmatched junction bases numbered 4, after V lost 5 bases and J lost 3 bases. The germline V gene encodes CDR1 LNHDA and CDR2 SQIVND (reference sequence). CDR3 region: CASSDDRGLYNEQFF. The CDR3, as DNA: TGTGCCAGTAGTGACGACAGGGGGCTCTACAATGAGCAGTTCTTC.

This clone showed up just once. The V and J genes are TRBV5-1 and TRBJ2-7, with D perhaps matching TRBD1 (6 bases). Deletions cut 1 base from V and 6 bases from J, with 11 bases between. Germline CDR1 and CDR2: SGHRS and YFSETQ. The CDR3 is made up of 13 amino acids. CDR3 loop: CASSLWTVGEQYF. In nucleotides, the CDR3 is TGCGCCAGCAGCTTGTGGACAGTTGGCGAGCAGTACTTC.

V gene TRBV2 combines with J gene TRBJ2-3; D call uncertain. CDR1 SNHLY and CDR2 FYNNEI come from the germline V gene. V was pared by 2 bases and J by 2 bases, with 5 bases between. CDR3 length: 13 amino acids. The CDR3 nucleotides read TGTGCCAGCAGTGAACTAGTCACAGATACGCAGTATTTT. It encodes CASSELVTDTQYF.

The chain is built from TRBV25-1 and TRBJ1-4; tentatively, D is TRBD1 (5 bases). The V gene's germline CDR1 is MGHDK and CDR2 SYGVNS. With 2 bases removed from V and 8 bases from J, the gap between germline ends came to 15 bases. CDR3 length equals 15 residues. CDR3 bases: TGTGCCAGCAGTGAAACCGTCAGGGTGGGGGAAAAACTGTTTTTT. Amino acids: CASSETVRVGEKLFF. The entire variable domain, with the rest obtained from reference TRBV25-1 and TRBJ1-4, is as follows: EADIYQTPRYLVIGTGKKITLECSQTMGHDKMYWYQQDPGMELHLIHYSYGVNSTEKGDLSSESTVSRIRTEHFPLTLESARPSHTSQYLCASSETVRVGEKLFFGSGTQLSVL.

The chain recombines TRBV5-4 with TRBJ2-5; the match to TRBD2 covers 10 bases. The J call may be faulty, since TRBJ2-7 better matches the DNA end. Germline V gene sequence: CDR1 SGHNT, CDR2 YYREEE (reference sequence). This CDR3 contains 16 residues. CDR3 region: CASSDPGTSAYYEQYF. The CDR3 nucleotides read TGTGCCAGCAGCGATCCAGGGACTAGCGCTTACTACGAGCAGTACTTC.

As to this clone: The same CDR3 can be traced to other DNA sequences in this sample. The chain is built from TRBV28 and TRBJ1-1; maybe TRBD1 (5 bases). Trimming took off 7 bases at V and 11 bases at J, with 32 bases between the two ends. In germline, CDR1 is MDHEN, CDR2 SYDVKM. The CDR3 is made up of 17 amino acids. The CDR3 protein is CASIPPAGLVGGSEAFF. CDR3 DNA: TGTGCCAGCATCCCTCCGGCAGGGCTTGTTGGGGGGTCAGAGGCTTTCTTT.